Listed below are T cell receptor beta chains from one sample, sequenced in a study of identical twins. In TCRdb, the 5' RACE reads were re-called with MiXCR into one record per CDR3 protein. The sample lists about 280,000 distinct CDR3 sequences; less than 9% were seen once. In addition, the sample was reused for a study of yellow fever vaccine responses in identical twins.

The sample taken for sequencing was memory (CD45RO+) T cells sorted from blood. Receptors originate from a woman aged 18-30 years in good health. The CDR3 runs from the conserved cysteine through the conserved F or W. The order of the fields is D gene, clone size, J gene, V gene, CDR3 protein, CDR3 DNA. D genes are given only for firm matches. Size values are once, few and many counts, or a class for expanded clones, and some rows have none.

- | - | TRBJ1-6 | TRBV6-1 | CASSTAGADSPLHF | TGTGCCAGCAGCACGGCGGGGGCTGATTCACCCCTCCACTTT
TRBD2 | many | TRBJ2-1 | TRBV12-3/TRBV12-4 | CASSLRTSGNEQFF | TGTGCCAGCAGTTTGAGGACTAGCGGCAATGAGCAGTTCTTC
- | - | TRBJ1-1 | TRBV2 | CASSTVGGVSFF | TGTGCCAGCAGTACCGTCGGGGGGGTGTCTTTCTTT
- | few | TRBJ2-1 | TRBV10-3 | CAIRQGSYNEQFF | TGTGCCATCAGGCAGGGTTCCTACAATGAGCAGTTCTTC
- | many | TRBJ2-2 | TRBV3-1 | CASSPAGNTGELFF | TGTGCCAGCAGTCCAGCAGGGAACACCGGGGAGCTGTTTTTT
- | many | TRBJ1-3 | TRBV7-8 | CASSVRRTVTSGNTIYF | TGTGCCAGCAGCGTACGCCGGACGGTGACTTCTGGAAACACCATATATTTT
TRBD2 | few | TRBJ2-7 | TRBV4-1 | CASSRSGTTPYEQYF | TGCGCCAGCAGCCGGTCTGGGACTACACCCTACGAGCAGTACTTC
TRBD1 | few | TRBJ2-7 | TRBV11-3 | CASSLTGQLFYEQYF | TGTGCCAGCAGCTTAACGGGACAGCTATTCTACGAGCAGTACTTC
- | - | TRBJ2-2 | TRBV6-1 | CASSQRGPRVGTGELFF | TGTGCCAGCAGCCAAAGGGGACCCCGGGTCGGTACCGGGGAGCTGTTTTTT
TRBD2 | - | TRBJ2-1 | TRBV20-1 | CSARDLASGISSYNEQFF | TGCAGTGCTAGAGATCTGGCTAGCGGGATTAGCTCCTACAATGAGCAGTTCTTC
TRBD2 | many | TRBJ2-7 | TRBV29-1 | CSVDAGEVHEQYF | TGCAGCGTTGATGCGGGAGAGGTGCACGAGCAGTACTTC
TRBD2 | many | TRBJ2-7 | TRBV4-1 | CASSQETSGSRPGPYEQYF | TGCGCCAGCAGCCAAGAAACTAGCGGGAGCAGACCCGGCCCCTACGAGCAGTACTTC
- | few | TRBJ1-2 | TRBV7-3 | CASSLSHGGPYGYTF | TGTGCCAGCAGCTTATCCCACGGGGGCCCTTATGGCTACACCTTC
- | many | TRBJ2-1 | TRBV7-9 | CASSFITDNEQFF | TGTGCCAGCAGCTTTATAACCGACAATGAGCAGTTCTTC
- | many | TRBJ1-5 | TRBV20-1 | CSAGGSPGQPQHF | TGCAGTGCTGGAGGCTCGCCGGGTCAGCCCCAGCATTTT
TRBD1 | many | TRBJ1-1 | TRBV7-9 | CASSVGTAMNTEAFF | TGTGCCAGCAGCGTCGGGACAGCCATGAACACTGAAGCTTTCTTT
TRBD2 | - | TRBJ2-1 | TRBV13 | CASSLSPSGRNEQFF | TGTGCCAGCAGCTTGTCCCCTAGCGGGAGAAATGAGCAGTTCTTC